The subject of this entry is one T cell receptor beta chain. This clonotype was recorded at least ten times. Its antigen has not been determined. Nothing much larger sits one base from this clone, and base qualities are not available. The CDR3 has 12 amino acids, counting the end cysteine and phenylalanine. Only the CDR3 part of the read is kept: 36 bases, read in frame from the first base. Trimming removed 2 bases from V and 4 bases from J, leaving 5 bases between the germline ends. CDR1 is given as SGHKS and CDR2 as YYEKEE, both from the germline V gene (reference sequence). Preparation of the library involved 5' RACE. The listed sequencing device is Illumina HiSeq 2500. A second roughly 7 to 11 cycle PCR used a sample-barcoded 5' primer and a J-beta primer mix. A unique molecular identifier was introduced onto each TCR beta cDNA molecule by a template-switch 5' adaptor carrying 12 random nucleotides. Each sample yielded at least 2.5 million CDR3-containing paired-end reads. First-strand cDNA was synthesized from all RNA with the Mint cDNA synthesis kit, primed by a TRBC-specific oligonucleotide. Following uracil-DNA glycosylase treatment, all cDNA underwent a first 18-cycle PCR with the universal primers M1SS and BC2_uni_R. Regarding the original processing steps: For normalization, 1 million high-quality reads, each with a distinct molecular identifier, were randomly selected from each sample. Reads with shared molecular identifiers were discarded instead of being binned into consensus sequences. MiTCR, set to a Q25 quality threshold and the strictest error-elimination algorithm, was used for CDR3 identification, clonotype clustering and error correction. A nonparametric unseen species model with Euler transformation was used to estimate a lower bound on total TCR beta diversity. The raw public reads went through TCRdb reprocessing: fastp at Q25, MiXCR clone calling, in-frame beta chains kept. Each entry is one CDR3 protein sequence, shown with its most common DNA and genes. None of the V and J calls come from the authors' own analysis; TCRdb made them. For this sample the table gives some 1.7 million distinct CDR3 sequences, of which approximately 30% were detected only once. Together, the top ten hold more than 6% of the sample.

Donors were about 36 systemically healthy Caucasian individuals from Russia aged roughly 6 to 100 years. Each donor gave ten milliliters of peripheral blood, drawn into EDTA-treated Vacutainer tubes. Ficoll-Paque density-gradient centrifugation was used to isolate PBMCs, with at least 7 million per sample. Trizol reagent was used to extract total RNA from the PBMCs, yielding at least 6 micrograms per sample. For every donor, flow cytometry on a PBMC aliquot measured the percentage of naive CD45RAhigh/CD27high T cells. This entry is derived from a study of blood T cells in healthy people across ages (dated by TCRdb to the mid-2010s). Background for the entire study: In model experiments, template switching captured roughly one uniquely barcoded TCR beta cDNA molecule for every two T cells. Using deep sequencing normalized with unique cDNA molecular identifiers, the study measured how TCR beta repertoire diversity changes with age. Donors were grouped into four age groups: young (average 16 years), middle-aged (about 38), aged (about 59) and long-lived (approximately 82). To avoid experimental bias, donors of different ages were distributed randomly across sequencing lanes. Using the same blood draw, the study looked at two additional independent replicas of 1 million unique cDNA reads for two donors, one aged 18 to 30 and the other aged 80 or older.

Results and caveats for the whole study, not just this receptor: Estimates of total diversity based on one million sequenced T cells were regarded as lower bounds and as underestimates. Observed TCR beta diversity per million T cells fell roughly linearly with age, and a significant reduction was already apparent by age roughly 40. Bulk unsorted PBMC profiling prevented conclusive comparison of naive and antigen-experienced compartments. The CMV infection status of donors was not known, potentially confounding age-related changes in expanded clonotypes. Compared with the aged group, more naive CD4+ T cells, fewer expanded clones and increased TCR diversity were shown by the long-lived group, suggesting age selection. The percentage of naive T cells measured by flow cytometry correlated strongly with observed TCR beta diversity.

This clonotype originated in a woman aged 25 to 45 in good health. The sequence joins TRBV5-5 to TRBJ2-3; no D segment can be confidently identified. Sample: blood. The CDR3 reads CASSFVSDTQYF. In nucleotides, the sequence is TGTGCCAGCAGCTTCGTGTCAGATACGCAGTATTTT.